This TCR beta chain was recorded in a study of prognosis after radiotherapy for stage I lung cancer. The study's findings and limits: Some patients went on to develop distant metastases. Their Shannon entropy after stereotactic body radiation therapy was lower, and its change from baseline was also lower.

Two-round multiplex PCR, the amplification method, yielded TCR beta CDR3 from genomic DNA. Primers targeting each individual TRBV and TRBJ gene were applied in first-round PCR. From the multiplex PCR reads, TCRdb called clonotypes with MiXCR, one entry per CDR3 protein. The sample consists of 20,000 to 30,000 distinct CDR3 sequences, about 30% of them appearing once. This clonotype was found many times. The target antigen is unknown. This CDR3 comprises 16 residues. Per the germline V gene, CDR1 is SGHAT and CDR2 is FQNNGV. Trimming shortened V by 6 bases and J by 0 bases, and 15 bases separated the two germline ends.

The source of this sequence is a donor older than 45 with non-small cell lung cancer. This rearrangement joins TRBV11-2 to TRBJ2-1; D is perhaps TRBD1 (6 bases). The starting material was PBMCs, obtained before or after stereotactic body radiation therapy (not recorded which). CDR3: CASSSPTGSSYNEQFF. The CDR3 bases are TGTGCCAGCAGTTCCCCTACAGGGAGCTCCTACAATGAGCAGTTCTTC.